The source of this T cell receptor (beta chain) is a study of control samples from healthy donors and cancer patients. Germline-derived CDR1 and CDR2 are LNHDA and SQIVND (reference sequence). This CDR3 contains 15 residues. The trim removed 1 base at V and 8 bases at J, leaving 6 bases unmatched. Sequenced by immunoSEQ multiplex PCR; TCRdb stores in-frame clones only, minus some. The repertoire consists of about 130,000 clones, with less than 90% occurring once and the leading ten covering under 2%. The V and J genes are TRBV19 and TRBJ1-4; 8 nucleotides line up with TRBD1. The sequenced sample consisted of blood. This sequence originates from a man younger than 30 in good health. The CDR3 sequence is CASSIVPGQDEKLFF. Here the CDR3 DNA reads TGTGCCAGTAGTATAGTCCCGGGACAGGACGAAAAACTGTTTTTT. Together with reference TRBV19 and TRBJ1-4, the CDR3 gives the full variable domain: DGGITQSPKYLFRKEGQNVTLSCEQNLNHDAMYWYRQDPGQGLRLIYYSQIVNDFQKGDIAEGYSVSREKKESFPLTVTSAQKNPTAFYLCASSIVPGQDEKLFFGSGTQLSVL.